This T cell receptor (beta chain) originates from a study of HIV-infected children after antiretroviral therapy interruption. Study context: Children's median ages were roughly 10 years and 8 years by group.

There are many counts of this clonotype. RNA-based 3' RACE libraries used unique molecular identifiers. Each CDR3 protein is one row after TCRdb ran MiXCR on the 3' RACE reads. The sample records more than 85,000 distinct CDR3 sequences, 6% to 8.5% being singletons. This sample's treatment: PENTA 11 planned treatment interruption arm or continuous ART arm. Sorting from thawed PBMCs isolated naive CD4+ CD45RA+ CD45RO- T cells. The CDR3 runs to 14 residues. The V and J ends lost 1 base and 5 bases respectively, with 10 bases between them. CDR1 and CDR2 (germline): SGHRS, YFSETQ. The chain links TRBV5-1 to TRBJ1-5; possible D gene TRBD1, 5 bases. Specimen: CD45RA+ CD4+ T cells from PBMCs, pooled from several time points, collected from a donor given antiretroviral therapy, either interrupted or continuous. The subset here: naive CD4+ CD45RA+ CD45RO- T cells. The clonotype was recovered from a pool of human donors with HIV. CDR3: CASSLSGLDQPQHF. Here the CDR3 DNA reads TGCGCCAGCAGCTTGTCAGGGTTGGATCAGCCCCAGCATTTT.